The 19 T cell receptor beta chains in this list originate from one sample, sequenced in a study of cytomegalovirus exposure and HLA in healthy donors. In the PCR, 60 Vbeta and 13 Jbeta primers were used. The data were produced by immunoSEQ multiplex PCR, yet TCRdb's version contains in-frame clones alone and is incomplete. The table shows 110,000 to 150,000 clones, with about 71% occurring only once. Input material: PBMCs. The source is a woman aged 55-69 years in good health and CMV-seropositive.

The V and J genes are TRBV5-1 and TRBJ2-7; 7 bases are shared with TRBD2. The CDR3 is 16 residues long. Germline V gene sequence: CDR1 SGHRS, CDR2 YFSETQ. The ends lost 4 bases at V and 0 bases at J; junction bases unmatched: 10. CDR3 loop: CASSPTAGISSYEQYF. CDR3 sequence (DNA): TGCGCCAGCAGCCCAACAGCGGGAATCTCCTCCTACGAGCAGTACTTC.

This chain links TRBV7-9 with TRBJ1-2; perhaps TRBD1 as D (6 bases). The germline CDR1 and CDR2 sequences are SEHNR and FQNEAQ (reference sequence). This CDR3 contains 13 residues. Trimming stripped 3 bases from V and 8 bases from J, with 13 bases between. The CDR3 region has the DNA TGTGCCAGCAGCTTCACAGGGATGGAAGGCTACACCTTC. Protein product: CASSFTGMEGYTF.

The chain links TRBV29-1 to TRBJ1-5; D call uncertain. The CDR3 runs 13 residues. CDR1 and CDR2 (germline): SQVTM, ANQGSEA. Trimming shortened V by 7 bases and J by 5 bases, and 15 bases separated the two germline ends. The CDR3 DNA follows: TGCAGCGCATCAGGAAAACCCGATCAGCCCCAGCATTTT. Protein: CSASGKPDQPQHF.

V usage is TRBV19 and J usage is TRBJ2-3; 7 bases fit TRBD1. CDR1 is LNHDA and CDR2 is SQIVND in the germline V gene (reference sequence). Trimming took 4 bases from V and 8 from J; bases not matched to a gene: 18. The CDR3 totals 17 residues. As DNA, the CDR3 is TGTGCCAGTAGTACTCGACAGGGAGCGAGCGGTCCCTCTACGCAGTATTTT. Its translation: CASSTRQGASGPSTQYF.

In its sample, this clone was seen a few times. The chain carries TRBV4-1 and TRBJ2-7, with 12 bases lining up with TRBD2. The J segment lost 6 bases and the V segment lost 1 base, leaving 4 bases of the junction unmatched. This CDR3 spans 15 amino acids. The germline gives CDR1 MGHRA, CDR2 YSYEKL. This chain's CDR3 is CASSQGLAGDGEQYF. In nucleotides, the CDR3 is TGCGCCAGCAGCCAAGGACTAGCGGGAGATGGCGAGCAGTACTTC.

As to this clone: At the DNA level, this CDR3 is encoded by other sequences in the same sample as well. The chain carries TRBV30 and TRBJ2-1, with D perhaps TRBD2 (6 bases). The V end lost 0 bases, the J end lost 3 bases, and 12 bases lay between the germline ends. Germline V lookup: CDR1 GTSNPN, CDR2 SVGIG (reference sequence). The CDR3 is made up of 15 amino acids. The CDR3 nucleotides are TGTGCCTGGAGTGTTCGAGCGGGTGGCTACAATGAGCAGTTCTTC. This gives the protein CAWSVRAGGYNEQFF.

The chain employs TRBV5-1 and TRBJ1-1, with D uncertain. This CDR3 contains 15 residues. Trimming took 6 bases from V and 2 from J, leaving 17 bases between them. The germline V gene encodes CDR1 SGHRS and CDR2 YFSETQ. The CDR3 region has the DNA TGCGCCAGCACCCTGGAGTCTGGCGGAAACACTGAAGCTTTCTTT. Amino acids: CASTLESGGNTEAFF.

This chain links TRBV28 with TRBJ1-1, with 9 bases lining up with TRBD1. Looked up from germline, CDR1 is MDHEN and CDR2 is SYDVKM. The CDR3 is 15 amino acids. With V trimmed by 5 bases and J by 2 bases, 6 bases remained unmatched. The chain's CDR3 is CASSSPGQGNTEAFF. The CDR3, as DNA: TGTGCCAGCAGTAGTCCGGGACAGGGAAACACTGAAGCTTTCTTT. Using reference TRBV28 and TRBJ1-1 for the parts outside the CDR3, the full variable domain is DVKVTQSSRYLVKRTGEKVFLECVQDMDHENMFWYRQDPGLGLRLIYFSYDVKMKEKGDIPEGYSVSREKKERFSLILESASTNQTSMYLCASSSPGQGNTEAFFGQGTRLTVV.

The CDR3: CASTGTSGVGRDTQYF. The DNA for the CDR3 is TGTGCCAGCACCGGGACTAGCGGGGTGGGAAGGGATACGCAGTATTTT. The V and J genes are TRBV6-6 and TRBJ2-3; 13 bases fit TRBD2. Losses at the gene ends were 7 bases for V and 6 bases for J; bases not matched to a gene: 10. The CDR3 has 16 amino acids. Germline V CDR1 and CDR2: MNHNY, SVGAGI (reference sequence).

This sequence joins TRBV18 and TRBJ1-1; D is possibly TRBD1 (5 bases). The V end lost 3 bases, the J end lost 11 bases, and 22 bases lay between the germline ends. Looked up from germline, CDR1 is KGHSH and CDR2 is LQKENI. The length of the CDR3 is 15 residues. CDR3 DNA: TGTGCCAGCTCACCGCCTGGGGCAGGGTTGGTTGAGGCTTTCTTT. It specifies CASSPPGAGLVEAFF.

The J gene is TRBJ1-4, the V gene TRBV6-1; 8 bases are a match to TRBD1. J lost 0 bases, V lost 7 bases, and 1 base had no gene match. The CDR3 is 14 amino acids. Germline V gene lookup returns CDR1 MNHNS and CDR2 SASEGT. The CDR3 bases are TGTGCCAGCAAACAGGGGGCAACTAATGAAAAACTGTTTTTT. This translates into CASKQGATNEKLFF.

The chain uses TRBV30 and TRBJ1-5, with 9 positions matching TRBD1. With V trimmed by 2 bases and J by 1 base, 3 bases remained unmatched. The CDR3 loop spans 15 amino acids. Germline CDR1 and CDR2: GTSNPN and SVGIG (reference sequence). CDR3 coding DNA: TGTGCCTGGAGTACTACAGGGGGCAGCAATCAGCCCCAGCATTTT. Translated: CAWSTTGGSNQPQHF. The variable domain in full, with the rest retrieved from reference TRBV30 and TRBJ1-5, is SQTIHQWPATLVQPVGSPLSLECTVEGTSNPNLYWYRQAAGRGLQLLFYSVGIGQISSEVPQNLSASRPQDRQFILSSKKLLLSDSGFYLCAWSTTGGSNQPQHFGDGTRLSIL.

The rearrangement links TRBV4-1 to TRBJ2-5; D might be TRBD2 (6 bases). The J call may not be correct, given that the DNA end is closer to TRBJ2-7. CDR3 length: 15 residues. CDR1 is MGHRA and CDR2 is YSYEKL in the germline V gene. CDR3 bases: TGCGCCAGCAGCTCCCGGGAGAACGAGGGATACGAGCAGTACTTC. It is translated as CASSSRENEGYEQYF.

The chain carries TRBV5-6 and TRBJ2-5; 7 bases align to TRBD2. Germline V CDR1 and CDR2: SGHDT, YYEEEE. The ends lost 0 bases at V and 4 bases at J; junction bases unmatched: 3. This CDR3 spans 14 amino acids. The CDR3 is CASSLGGGVETQYF. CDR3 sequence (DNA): TGTGCCAGCAGCTTGGGGGGGGGAGTAGAGACCCAGTACTTC.

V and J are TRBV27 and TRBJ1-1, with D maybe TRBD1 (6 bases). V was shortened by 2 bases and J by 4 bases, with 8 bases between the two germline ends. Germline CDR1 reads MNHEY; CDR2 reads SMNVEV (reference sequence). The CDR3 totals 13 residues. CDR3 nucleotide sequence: TGTGCCAGCAGTTTAATCAGGGGCACTGAAGCTTTCTTT. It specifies CASSLIRGTEAFF.

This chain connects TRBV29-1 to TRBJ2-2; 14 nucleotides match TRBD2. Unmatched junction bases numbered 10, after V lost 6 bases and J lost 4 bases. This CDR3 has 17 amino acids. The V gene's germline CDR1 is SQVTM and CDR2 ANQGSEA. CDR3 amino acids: CSVEKGLAGAGTGELFF. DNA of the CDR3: TGCAGCGTCGAGAAGGGACTAGCGGGAGCGGGCACCGGGGAGCTGTTTTTT.

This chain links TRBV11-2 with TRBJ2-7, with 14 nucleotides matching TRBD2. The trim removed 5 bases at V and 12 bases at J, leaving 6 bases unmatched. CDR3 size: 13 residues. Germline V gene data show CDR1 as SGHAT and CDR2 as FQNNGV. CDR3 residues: CASSPGTSGSPYF. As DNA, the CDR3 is TGTGCCAGCAGCCCCGGGACTAGCGGGAGCCCGTACTTC.

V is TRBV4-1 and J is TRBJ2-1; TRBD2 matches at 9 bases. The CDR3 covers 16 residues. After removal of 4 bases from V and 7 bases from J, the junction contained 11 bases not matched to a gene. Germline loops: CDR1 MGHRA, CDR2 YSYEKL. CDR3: CASSLSGTSNWNEQFF. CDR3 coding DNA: TGCGCCAGCAGCCTCAGCGGGACTAGCAACTGGAATGAGCAGTTCTTC.

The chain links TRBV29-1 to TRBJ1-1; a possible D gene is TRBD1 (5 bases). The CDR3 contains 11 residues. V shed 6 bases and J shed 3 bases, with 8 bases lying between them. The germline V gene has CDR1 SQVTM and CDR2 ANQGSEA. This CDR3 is CSVGPDTEAFF. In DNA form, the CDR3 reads TGCAGCGTGGGGCCAGACACTGAAGCTTTCTTT. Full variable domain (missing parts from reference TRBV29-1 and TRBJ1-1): SAVISQKPSRDICQRGTSLTIQCQVDSQVTMMFWYRQQPGQSLTLIATANQGSEATYESGFVIDKFPISRPNLTFSTLTVSNMSPEDSSIYLCSVGPDTEAFFGQGTRLTVV.